Listed here are 8 T cell receptor beta chains from one sample, sequenced in a study of blood T cell repertoires in COVID-19. Only in-frame clones appear in the TCRdb table, and some are missing; sequencing was by immunoSEQ multiplex PCR. The sample has under 300,000 clones, roughly 89% seen once. The sample taken for sequencing was PBMCs or T cells enriched from blood (not recorded which). These receptor sequences come from a woman between 55 and 75 years old who had recovered from COVID-19.

This clone was seen a single time. The genes are TRBV27 and TRBJ1-6, with TRBD1 matching over 7 bases. Trimming took 3 bases from V and 6 from J; bases not matched to a gene: 8. The CDR3 sequence is 16 residues long. Germline CDR1 MNHEY, CDR2 SMNVEV (reference sequence). The CDR3 here is CASSFKTGTANSPLHF. For the CDR3, the DNA is TGTGCCAGCAGTTTCAAGACCGGGACAGCTAATTCACCCCTCCACTTT.

Here the CDR3 DNA reads TGTGCCAGCAGCTTCTCAGGGGACCCTGGAAACACCATATATTTT. It codes for CASSFSGDPGNTIYF. The gene calls are TRBV9 and TRBJ1-3; D is perhaps TRBD1 (6 bases). CDR1 and CDR2 from the germline V gene are SGDLS and YYNGEE. Trimming took off 4 bases at V and 2 bases at J, with 13 bases between the two ends. The length of the CDR3 is 15 residues. Using reference TRBV9 and TRBJ1-3 for the parts outside the CDR3, the full variable domain is DSGVTQTPKHLITATGQRVTLRCSPRSGDLSVYWYQQSLDQGLQFLIQYYNGEERAKGNILERFSAQQFPDLHSELNLSSLELGDSALYFCASSFSGDPGNTIYFGEGSWLTVV.

The count of this clone is one. This chain uses TRBV5-1 with TRBJ2-1, with TRBD1 matching 11 bases. This CDR3 region has 17 residues. V shed 4 bases, J shed 1 base, and the junction held 7 bases outside the gene matches. Germline assignment: CDR1 SGHRS and CDR2 YFSETQ. Written as DNA, the CDR3 is TGCGCCAGCAGCCTTCGGGACAGGGGGTTTTCCTACAATGAGCAGTTCTTC. Encoded protein: CASSLRDRGFSYNEQFF.

On this clone itself: The same CDR3 is also encoded by other DNA sequences in this sample. V gene TRBV5-1 combines with J gene TRBJ1-4, with D hard to call. CDR3 size: 14 residues. The germline gives CDR1 SGHRS, CDR2 YFSETQ. Between the trimmed V and J ends, which lost 0 bases and 2 bases, there was a span of 5 bases. For the CDR3, the DNA is TGCGCCAGCAGCTTGGGGCAGACTAATGAAAAACTGTTTTTT. Translation: CASSLGQTNEKLFF.

The chain uses TRBV7-2 and TRBJ2-7, with 11 positions matching TRBD2. The germline V gene has CDR1 SGHTA and CDR2 FQGNSA. J gave up 0 bases and V 1 base, and 5 bases lay outside the gene matches. The CDR3 runs to 17 residues. Here the CDR3 reads CASSLGLAGRGSYEQYF. The CDR3, as DNA: TGTGCCAGCAGCTTAGGACTAGCGGGACGAGGCTCCTACGAGCAGTACTTC.

The rearrangement links TRBV5-1 to TRBJ1-3; D gene unclear. Germline lookup yields CDR1 SGHRS and CDR2 YFSETQ. The CDR3 runs to 16 residues. V shed 1 base and J shed 2 bases, with 13 bases lying between them. The CDR3 DNA reads TGCGCCAGCAGCTTGTTTCCCTCCGGTACTGGAAACACCATATATTTT. As protein: CASSLFPSGTGNTIYF.

This clone was observed a single time. The V call is TRBV30, the J call TRBJ1-1; no reliable D call. The CDR3 consists of 13 residues. Germline V gene lookup returns CDR1 GTSNPN and CDR2 SVGIG (reference sequence). V gave up 0 bases and J gave up 5 bases, with 10 bases separating them. This CDR3 reads CAWSVNLRTEAFF. CDR3 sequence (DNA): TGTGCCTGGAGTGTGAACCTGAGGACTGAAGCTTTCTTT.

The chain recombines TRBV27 with TRBJ2-5; D is uncertain. Trimming removed 8 bases from V and 5 bases from J, with 6 bases in between. CDR1 is MNHEY, CDR2 SMNVEV, per germline (reference sequence). The CDR3 covers 10 residues. The CDR3 is CASQEETQYF. The CDR3 nucleotides read TGTGCCAGCCAAGAGGAGACCCAGTACTTC.